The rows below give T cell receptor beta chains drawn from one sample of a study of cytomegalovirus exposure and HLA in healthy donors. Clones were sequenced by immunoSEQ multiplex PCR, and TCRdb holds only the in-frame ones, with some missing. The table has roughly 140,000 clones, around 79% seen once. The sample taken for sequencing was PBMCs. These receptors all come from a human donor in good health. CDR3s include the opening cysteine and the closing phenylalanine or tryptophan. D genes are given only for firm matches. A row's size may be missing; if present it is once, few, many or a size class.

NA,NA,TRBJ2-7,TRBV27,CASAARWRDTSEQYF,TGTGCCAGCGCTGCCAGGTGGCGCGACACCTCCGAGCAGTACTTC
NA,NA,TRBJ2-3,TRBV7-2,CASSQGLPSTDTQYF,TGTGCCAGCAGCCAAGGACTTCCTAGCACAGATACGCAGTATTTT
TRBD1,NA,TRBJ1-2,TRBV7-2,CASSSGTADGYTF,TGTGCCAGCAGCTCCGGGACAGCGGATGGCTACACCTTC
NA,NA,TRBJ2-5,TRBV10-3,CATTKPGQETQYF,TGTGCCACGACGAAACCAGGGCAAGAGACCCAGTACTTC
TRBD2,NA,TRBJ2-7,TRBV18,CASSPRTSATYEQYF,TGTGCCAGCTCACCCCGGACTAGCGCGACCTACGAGCAGTACTTC
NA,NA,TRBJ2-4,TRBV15,CATSTPGLIGIQYF,TGTGCCACCAGCACCCCAGGGTTAATAGGCATTCAGTACTTC
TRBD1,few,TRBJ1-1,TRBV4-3,CASSTSTGGPEAFF,TGCGCCAGCAGCACCTCTACAGGGGGCCCTGAAGCTTTCTTT
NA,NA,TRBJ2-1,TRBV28,CASSSPLTDNYNEQFF,TGTGCCAGCAGTTCCCCTTTGACGGACAACTACAATGAGCAGTTCTTC
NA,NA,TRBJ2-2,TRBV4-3,CASSQTGRGELFF,TGCGCCAGCAGCCAAACAGGGCGCGGGGAGCTGTTTTTT
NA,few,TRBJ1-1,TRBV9,CASSAGLAAEAFF,TGTGCCAGCAGCGCTGGCCTAGCAGCTGAAGCTTTCTTT
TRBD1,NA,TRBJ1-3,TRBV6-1,CASSEGGQGIYF,TGTGCCAGCAGTGAAGGGGGACAGGGAATATATTTT
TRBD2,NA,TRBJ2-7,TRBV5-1,CASSPGTNIYEQYF,TGCGCCAGCAGCCCAGGGACTAATATCTACGAGCAGTACTTC
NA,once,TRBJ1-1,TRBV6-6,CASSPGEFEAFF,TGTGCCAGCAGTCCGGGTGAATTTGAAGCTTTCTTT
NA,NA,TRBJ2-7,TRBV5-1,CASSLILTGSYEQYF,TGCGCCAGCAGCCTTATCCTGACGGGCTCCTACGAGCAGTACTTC
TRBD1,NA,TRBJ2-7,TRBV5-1,CASSLGQGSEQYF,TGCGCCAGCAGCTTGGGACAGGGAAGCGAGCAGTACTTC
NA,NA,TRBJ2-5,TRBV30,CAWSVKEGGGEGRETQYF,TGTGCCTGGAGTGTAAAAGAAGGTGGAGGGGAAGGAAGAGAGACCCAGTACTTC
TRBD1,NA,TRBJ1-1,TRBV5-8,CASSLNRGEAFF,TGTGCCAGCAGCTTAAACAGGGGTGAAGCTTTCTTT
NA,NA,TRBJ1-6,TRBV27,CASSFSGNNSPLHF,TGTGCCAGCAGTTTTTCAGGGAATAATTCACCCCTCCACTTT
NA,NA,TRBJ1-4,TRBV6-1,CASSPSRSGEKLFF,TGTGCCAGCAGTCCCAGCCGGTCGGGTGAAAAACTGTTTTTT
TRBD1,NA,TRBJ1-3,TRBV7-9,CASSSHWDSPIYF,TGTGCCAGCAGCTCTCACTGGGACAGTCCCATATATTTT